This T cell receptor (beta chain) was profiled in a study of shared clonotypes between healthy human individuals. Broader study findings: At large depth, rarefaction still showed sorted-subset sequencing to be incomplete. Across subsets, estimated richness was generally greater for naive than for memory populations. Collection of samples was limited to blood; tissue repertoires likely differ.

Trimming left V 1 base short and J 2 bases short, with 9 bases between. There are 15 residues in the CDR3. Germline CDR1 is MDHEN and CDR2 is SYDVKM. Researchers divided each subset's genomic DNA evenly across several immunoSEQ plates. Produced via immunoSEQ multiplex PCR; TCRdb's table is partial and in-frame only. This sample yields 2,500,000 or so clones, of which 93% are seen a single time; 0.36% belongs to the top ten. On this clone itself: Its matching antigen is unknown. The same CDR3 also results from other DNA sequences found in this sample.

Sequenced sample: naive CD4+ T cells from PBMCs. This sample's subset: CD45RA+ positively selected. This clonotype was obtained from a man younger than 35 in good health. Some clones in this sample may be carry-over from other donors' samples. This chain connects TRBV28 to TRBJ1-5, with D possibly TRBD1 on 6 matching bases. This chain's CDR3 is CASSLSGAGNQPQHF. As DNA, the CDR3 is TGTGCCAGCAGTTTATCAGGGGCGGGCAATCAGCCCCAGCATTTT.